The 26 T cell receptor beta chains given below trace back to one sample, sequenced in a study of T cells in women clearing cervical HPV infection. The data were produced by immunoSEQ multiplex PCR, yet TCRdb's version contains in-frame clones alone and is incomplete. This table lists some 39,000 clones. Sequenced: blood buffy coat. All receptors derive from a woman between 18 and 75 years old with a cervical HPV16 infection that either progressed to CIN3+ or cleared (not recorded which).

The CDR3 is CASSGVGGQPQHF. The sequenced CDR3 bases are TGTGCCAGCAGTGGAGTAGGGGGTCAGCCC. V gene TRBV6-1 combines with J gene TRBJ1-5; D is perhaps TRBD1 (6 bases). With the read ending 3 residues before the CDR3 end, the germline J gene is used to fill in that end. CDR1 is MNHNS, CDR2 SASEGT, per germline. The V gene lost 4 bases and the J gene lost 6 bases, with 10 bases spanning the gap. The CDR3 has 13 amino acids.

Comments on this clone: Sequencing ends 3 residues short of the CDR3 end; the germline J gene provides the rest. The rearrangement links TRBV7-2 to TRBJ1-1, with 8 bases aligning to TRBD1. The CDR3 consists of 15 residues. CDR1 is SGHTA, CDR2 FQGNSA, per germline. The junction had 2 bases not matched to a gene; V was cut back by 1 base and J by 1 base. The CDR3 sequence: CASSLGDRRNTEAFF. CDR3 bases read: TGTGCCAGCAGCTTAGGGGACAGGAGGAACACTGAA.

Points on this clone: The CDR3 goes on 3 residues after the read ends, and that part is filled in from the germline J gene. This chain joins TRBV7-6 and TRBJ2-3; 12 nucleotides match TRBD2. The V gene's germline CDR1 is SGHVS and CDR2 FNYEAQ. V dropped 5 bases and J dropped 5; count of bases not matched to a gene: 14. The CDR3 extends over 18 amino acids. CDR3 region: CASSRITGLAGGRDTQYF. Partial CDR3 DNA: TGTGCCAGCAGCCGGATAACGGGTCTAGCGGGGGGGAGAGATACG.

As concerns this clone: The sequence runs out 3 residues before the end of the CDR3; the remainder is reconstructed from the germline J gene. This chain joins TRBV5-6 and TRBJ1-1, with D hard to call. The V and J ends lost 2 bases and 5 bases respectively, with 13 bases between them. This CDR3 spans 14 amino acids. CDR1 is SGHDT, CDR2 YYEEEE, per germline. The CDR3 sequence: CASSLSGYETEAFF. The CDR3 bases that were read are TGTGCCAGCAGCTTATCGGGGTACGAGACTGAA. Variable domain in full (rest from reference TRBV5-6 and TRBJ1-1): DAGVTQSPTHLIKTRGQQVTLRCSPKSGHDTVSWYQQALGQGPQFIFQYYEEEERQRGNFPDRFSGHQFPNYSSELNVNALLLGDSALYLCASSLSGYETEAFFGQGTRLTVV.

Worth noting for this clone: The CDR3 end is not reached by the read, which stops 3 residues before it; the germline J gene fills it in. The J gene is TRBJ2-3, the V gene TRBV2, with TRBD1 identical over 8 bases. The germline CDR1 and CDR2 sequences are SNHLY and FYNNEI. V was pared by 9 bases and J by 5 bases, with 13 bases of the junction left unmatched. The CDR3 has 15 residues. The covered CDR3 bases are TGTGCCAGTTCAGTACAGGGGGTGGAGAAAGATACG. It codes for CASSVQGVEKDT. The entire CDR3 protein reads CASSVQGVEKDTQYF. The whole variable domain, remainder taken from reference TRBV2 and TRBJ2-3, is EPEVTQTPSHQVTQMGQEVILRCVPISNHLYFYWYRQILGQKVEFLVSFYNNEISEKSEIFDDQFSVERPDGSNFTLKIRSTKLEDSAMYFCASSVQGVEKDTQYFGPGTRLTVL.

Regarding this clone: The observed sequence ends 3 residues before the CDR3 terminus, with the missing tail filled in from the germline J gene. The gene calls are TRBV7-6 and TRBJ2-3; unclear D gene. The CDR3 extends over 15 amino acids. Germline CDR1 is SGHVS and CDR2 is FNYEAQ. The CDR3 protein is CASSLDPDITQPQYF. Partial CDR3 DNA: TGTGCCAGCAGCTTAGACCCAGACATTACCCAGCCG.

Turning to this clone: The read terminates 3 residues ahead of where the CDR3 ends, so the germline J gene completes it. The chain combines TRBV20-1 with TRBJ2-3; 13 bases line up with TRBD2. Trimming took 3 bases from V and 3 from J; bases not matched to a gene: 3. Germline CDR1 DFQATT, CDR2 SNEGSKA (reference sequence). The CDR3 is 15 residues long. The CDR3 loop reads CSARRGLAGTDTQYF. Partial CDR3 DNA: TGCAGTGCTAGGAGGGGACTAGCGGGGACAGATACG.

Concerning this clone: The read ends 3 residues shy of where the CDR3 ends; the end is completed using the germline J gene. The chain carries TRBV7-2 and TRBJ2-7; D is possibly TRBD1 (5 bases). The CDR3 is 13 amino acids. The germline CDR1 and CDR2 sequences are SGHTA and FQGNSA. V was cut by 4 bases and J by 6 bases, with 13 bases left in between. The DNA read from the CDR3 is TGTGCCAGCAGCTCAGGGCCTGGGTGCGAG. Amino acids: CASSSGPGCE. The whole CDR3 protein reads CASSSGPGCEQYF.

CDR3 DNA, as far as it was read: TGTGCCAGCAGCTTAGGGCCGGGACAGGGTTCGGAC. It yields the protein CASSLGPGQGSD. The CDR3 in its entirety is CASSLGPGQGSDYTF. The chain couples TRBV7-2 to TRBJ1-2; the match to TRBD1 covers 9 bases. The DNA ends 3 residues before the CDR3 does, and the rest of the CDR3 is filled in from the germline J gene. The CDR3 consists of 15 residues. The germline V gene encodes CDR1 SGHTA and CDR2 FQGNSA.

Remarks on this clone: Germline and junction disagree at one end, which may indicate a read error. The CDR3 end is not reached by the read, which stops 3 residues before it; the germline J gene fills it in. Other nucleotide sequences from this sample produce the same CDR3. The chain is built from TRBV16 and TRBJ1-3, with D possibly matching TRBD1 (5 bases). Germline V CDR1 and CDR2: KGHSY, FQNENV. The CDR3 has 17 residues. The CDR3 reads CASSQTQQDFSGNTIYF. CDR3 bases read: TGTGCCAGCAGCCAAACCCAACAGGATTTCTCTGGAAACACG. The variable domain in full, with the rest retrieved from reference TRBV16 and TRBJ1-3, is GEEVAQTPKHLVRGEGQKAKLYCAPIKGHSYVFWYQQVLKNEFKFLISFQNENVFDETGMPKERFSAKCLPNSPCSLEIQATKLEDSAVYFCASSQTQQDFSGNTIYFGEGSWLTVV.

Details on this clone: Read data end 3 residues before the CDR3 end; the end is taken from the germline J gene. The J gene is TRBJ2-4, the V gene TRBV6-1; 8 bases are a match to TRBD1. CDR1 is MNHNS, CDR2 SASEGT, per germline. The CDR3 has 13 residues. The sequenced part of the CDR3 DNA is TGTGCCAGCAGTGAACTCAGGGGGCGAGGT. Translation gives CASSELRGRG. Given in full, the CDR3 is CASSELRGRGQYF.

A remark on this clone: The read finishes 3 residues shy of the CDR3 end, and the germline J gene is used to complete it. The V gene is TRBV13, the J gene TRBJ2-1, with TRBD2 as a possible D gene (6 bases). Per the germline V gene, CDR1 is PRHDT and CDR2 is FYEKMQ (reference sequence). Trimming left V 4 bases short and J 7 bases short, with 17 bases between. CDR3 size: 15 residues. CDR3 DNA (partial): TGTGCCAGCAGCTCGCAGGGAAGCGGGTGGAATGAG. Translation: CASSSQGSGWNE. The complete CDR3 sequence is CASSSQGSGWNEQFF.

About this clone: The DNA ends 3 residues before the CDR3 does, and the rest of the CDR3 is filled in from the germline J gene. The rearrangement uses TRBV20-1 and TRBJ1-2, with D possibly TRBD1 on 6 matching bases. The CDR3 runs 13 residues. Germline-derived CDR1 and CDR2 are DFQATT and SNEGSKA (reference sequence). Trimming shortened V by 5 bases and J by 2 bases, and 12 bases separated the two germline ends. CDR3: CSAEQGTNYGYTF. The sequenced part of the CDR3 DNA is TGCAGTGCTGAACAGGGTACCAACTATGGC.

Measured by frequency, this clone is medium-sized (0.01 to 0.1%). From the germline J gene comes the end of the CDR3, since the read stops 3 residues before it. The chain carries TRBV19 and TRBJ2-7, with TRBD1 matching 8 bases. V was pared by 5 bases and J by 2 bases, with 8 bases of the junction left unmatched. Germline CDR1 reads LNHDA; CDR2 reads SQIVND (reference sequence). CDR3 length equals 15 residues. Partial CDR3 DNA: TGTGCCAGTAGTCAGGACAGGGTTACTACCTACGAG. Translation gives CASSQDRVTTYE. The entire CDR3 is CASSQDRVTTYEQYF.

Concerning this clone: The CDR3 end falls 3 residues outside the read, so it is completed with the germline J gene. This chain joins TRBV19 and TRBJ2-1; 8 bases fit TRBD2. V shed 9 bases and J 9 bases; nucleotides not matched to a gene: 13. The V gene's germline CDR1 is LNHDA and CDR2 SQIVND (reference sequence). This CDR3 region has 14 residues. The CDR3 region is CASRGLGVLGEQFF. CDR3 DNA (partial): TGTGCCAGCCGGGGACTAGGCGTTTTGGGTGAG.

Comments on this clone: The observed sequence ends 3 residues before the CDR3 terminus, with the missing tail filled in from the germline J gene. The chain employs TRBV5-8 and TRBJ2-7; 9 bases line up with TRBD1. With V trimmed by 4 bases and J by 2 bases, 7 bases remained unmatched. CDR1 is SGHTS, CDR2 YDEGEE, per germline. CDR3 length equals 15 residues. The part of the CDR3 DNA that was read is TGTGCCAGCAGCCGCCGGGACAGGGAGGCCTACGAG. The encoded protein is CASSRRDREAYE. In full, the CDR3 reads CASSRRDREAYEQYF.

With respect to this clone: Coverage ceases 3 residues before the CDR3 finishes, and the germline J gene fills in the end. The chain employs TRBV20-1 and TRBJ2-1; 10 nucleotides match TRBD2. This CDR3 contains 17 residues. The ends lost 4 bases at V and 0 bases at J; junction bases unmatched: 9. The germline V gene encodes CDR1 DFQATT and CDR2 SNEGSKA (reference sequence). The CDR3 DNA, read in part, is TGCAGTGCTAACCAAGCGGGGGGGTTAAGCTCCTACAATGAG. Translated, it gives CSANQAGGLSSYNE. The entire CDR3 protein is CSANQAGGLSSYNEQFF.

For this clone: The sequenced fragment ends 3 residues before the CDR3 boundary, so the rest is inferred from the germline J gene. The gene calls are TRBV7-9 and TRBJ2-3; 8 bases align to TRBD1. Per germline, CDR1 SEHNR and CDR2 FQNEAQ (reference sequence). The CDR3 is made up of 13 amino acids. The sequenced part of the CDR3 DNA is TGTGCCAGCAGCTTGACAGGGGATCAGCCG. Amino acid sequence: CASSLTGDQP. The entire CDR3 reads CASSLTGDQPQYF.

As for this clone: The DNA ends 3 residues before the CDR3 does, and the rest of the CDR3 is filled in from the germline J gene. The rearrangement links TRBV2 to TRBJ1-1; D remains unclear. The germline gives CDR1 SNHLY, CDR2 FYNNEI. CDR3 length: 13 amino acids. The V gene lost 5 bases and the J gene lost 0 bases, with 7 bases spanning the gap. The CDR3 region is CASSPQVNTEAFF. The part of the CDR3 DNA that was read is TGTGCCAGCAGTCCCCAGGTGAACACTGAA.

CDR3 region: CASSSRVAAYNEQFF. The part of the CDR3 DNA that was read is TGTGCCAGCAGTAGTAGGGTAGCGGCCTACAATGAG. This chain uses TRBV27 with TRBJ2-1, with TRBD2 as a possible D gene (6 bases). The observed sequence ends 3 residues before the CDR3 terminus, with the missing tail filled in from the germline J gene. The length of the CDR3 is 15 residues. Germline lookup yields CDR1 MNHEY and CDR2 SMNVEV (reference sequence). The V end lost 5 bases, the J end lost 2 bases, and 13 bases lay between the germline ends.

Comments on this clone: The read stops 3 residues short of the end of the CDR3; the missing end is completed from the germline J gene. This chain connects TRBV18 to TRBJ2-4; the D gene is possibly TRBD1 (6 bases). Germline V gene data show CDR1 as KGHSH and CDR2 as LQKENI. This CDR3 is 14 amino acids long. The CDR3 loop reads CASSPDRANYGQYF. CDR3 DNA (partial): TGTGCCAGCTCACCGGACAGAGCTAACTATGGT.

The sequenced part of the CDR3 DNA is TGTGCCAGCAGCTCGGCGGACAGGGAGTATGGC. It is translated as CASSSADREYG. The whole CDR3 protein is CASSSADREYGYTF. The rearrangement uses TRBV5-6 and TRBJ1-2; 8 positions match TRBD1. The read ends 3 residues before the CDR3 terminus; that terminus is restored from the germline J gene. Germline loops: CDR1 SGHDT, CDR2 YYEEEE. The trim removed 3 bases at V and 5 bases at J, leaving 6 bases unmatched. CDR3 size: 14 residues.

As to this clone: The read gets to within 3 residues of the CDR3 end, and the germline J gene fills in the rest. The rearrangement uses TRBV29-1 and TRBJ1-4; D gene uncertain. CDR3 length equals 12 residues. Per the germline V gene, CDR1 is SQVTM and CDR2 is ANQGSEA. Trimming stripped 3 bases from V and 7 bases from J, with 9 bases between. CDR3 sequence reads: CSVEKSGEKLFF. CDR3 DNA (partial): TGCAGCGTTGAGAAGTCGGGTGAAAAA.

Judged by frequency, this clone is medium-sized. The read comes to an end 3 residues before the CDR3 does, leaving the germline J gene to fill in the end. The V gene is TRBV18, the J gene TRBJ2-2, with 8 bases lining up with TRBD1. The CDR3 loop spans 14 amino acids. Germline lookup yields CDR1 KGHSH and CDR2 LQKENI. Trimming removed 7 bases from V and 5 bases from J; junction bases left unmatched: 6. The part of the CDR3 DNA that was read is TGTGCCAGCTGCAGGGGGCAGAGAACCGGGGAG. Protein sequence: CASCRGQRTGE. The entire CDR3 protein is CASCRGQRTGELFF.

Concerning this clone: The CDR3 extends 3 residues past the end of the read, so its final part is completed from the germline J gene. The gene calls are TRBV18 and TRBJ1-6; TRBD1 might be the D (5 bases). Germline CDR1 KGHSH, CDR2 LQKENI. This CDR3 comprises 17 residues. Trimming shortened V by 5 bases and J by 2 bases, and 16 bases separated the two germline ends. CDR3 sequence reads: CASSVAGRGAYNSPLHF. The DNA read from the CDR3 is TGTGCCAGCTCAGTGGCAGGGCGGGGAGCCTATAATTCACCC.

With regard to this clone: The read gets to within 3 residues of the CDR3 end, and the germline J gene fills in the rest. The chain carries TRBV20-1 and TRBJ1-1; TRBD1 aligns across 7 bases. V lost 8 bases and J lost 3; bases outside the gene matches: 15. The CDR3 runs 15 residues. Per germline, CDR1 DFQATT and CDR2 SNEGSKA (reference sequence). The sequenced CDR3 bases are TGCAGTCCTAACTCGGTGGGACAGCCGGACACTGAA. Its translation: CSPNSVGQPDTE. Given in full, the CDR3 is CSPNSVGQPDTEAFF.